The entry below describes one T cell receptor (beta chain). These data belong to a study of blood T cell repertoires in COVID-19. Study details: Sites across the United States, Italy and Spain contributed samples from acute and convalescent COVID-19. PBMCs, B-cell-depleted T cells, or T cells provided the cDNA or gDNA that made up the material.

Original analysis: How many nucleated cells were present was estimated from reference gene primer amplification. Assay used: immunoSEQ multiplex PCR; TCRdb lists only in-frame clones, some missing. V, J and clone size derive from that table, while D and trimming were established from the DNA sequence. Among about 49,000 clones, 75% to 80% were seen once, and the ten largest hold about 45%. The TCR comes from a man between 65 and 85 years old with active or convalescent COVID-19. Sequencing was performed on peripheral blood.

The CDR3 is CASSLARLTEAFF. CDR3 DNA sequence: TGTGCCAGCAGTTTAGCCAGGCTAACTGAAGCTTTCTTT. J is TRBJ1-1 and V is TRBV27; no firm D call. CDR3 length equals 13 residues. Trimming cost V 2 bases and J 5 bases, with 9 bases left between them. Germline V gene sequence: CDR1 MNHEY, CDR2 SMNVEV (reference sequence).